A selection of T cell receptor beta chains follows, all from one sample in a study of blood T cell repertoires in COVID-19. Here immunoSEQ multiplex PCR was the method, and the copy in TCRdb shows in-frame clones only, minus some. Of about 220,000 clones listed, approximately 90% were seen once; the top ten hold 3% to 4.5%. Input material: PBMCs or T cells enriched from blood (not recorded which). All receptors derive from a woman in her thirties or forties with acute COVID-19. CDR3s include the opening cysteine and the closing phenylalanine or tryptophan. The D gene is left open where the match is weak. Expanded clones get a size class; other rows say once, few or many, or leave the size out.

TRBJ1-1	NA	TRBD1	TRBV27	CASSLFGTGAEAFF	TGTGCCAGCAGTTTATTCGGGACAGGGGCTGAAGCTTTCTTT
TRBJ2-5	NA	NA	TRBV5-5	CASSLPGIVTQYF	TGTGCCAGCAGCTTGCCAGGGATCGTAACCCAGTACTTC
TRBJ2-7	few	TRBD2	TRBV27	CASSMGLNNRRAEQYF	TGTGCCAGCAGCATGGGACTAAATAACCGAAGGGCCGAGCAGTACTTC
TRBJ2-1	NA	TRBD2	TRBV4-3	CASSSLAGGLNEQFF	TGCGCCAGCAGCTCACTAGCGGGGGGGCTCAATGAGCAGTTCTTC
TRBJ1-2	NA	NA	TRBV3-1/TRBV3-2	CASSQVNRNYGYTF	TGTGCCAGCAGCCAAGTGAACAGGAATTATGGCTACACCTTC
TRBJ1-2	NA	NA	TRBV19	CASSIDVGSNYGYTF	TGTGCCAGTAGTATAGATGTCGGGTCTAACTATGGCTACACCTTC
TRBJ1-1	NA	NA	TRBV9	CASSVEGGRGTEAFF	TGTGCCAGCAGCGTAGAAGGGGGAAGGGGAACTGAAGCTTTCTTT
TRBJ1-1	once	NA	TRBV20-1	CSAILNTEAFF	TGCAGTGCTATATTGAACACTGAAGCTTTCTTT
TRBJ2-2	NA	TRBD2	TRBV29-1	CSAETSGATNTGELFF	TGCAGCGCCGAGACTAGCGGGGCGACGAACACCGGGGAGCTGTTTTTT
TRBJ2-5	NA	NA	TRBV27	CASSLSSLVETQYF	TGTGCCAGCAGTTTATCGAGCCTGGTGGAGACCCAGTACTTC
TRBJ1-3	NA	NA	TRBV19	CASSTGRLSGNTIYF	TGTGCCAGTAGTACTGGCAGGCTCTCTGGAAACACCATATATTTT
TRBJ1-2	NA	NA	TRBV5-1	CASSVDSTYGYTF	TGCGCCAGCAGCGTGGACAGCACCTATGGCTACACCTTC
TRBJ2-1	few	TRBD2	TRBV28	CASSRRTRQFF	TGTGCCAGCAGTAGAAGGACTAGACAGTTCTTC
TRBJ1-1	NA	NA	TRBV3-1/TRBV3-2	CASSQDARAFF	TGTGCCAGCAGCCAAGATGCGAGAGCTTTCTTT
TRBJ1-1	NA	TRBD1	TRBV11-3	CASSAGQGLNTEAFF	TGTGCCAGCAGCGCGGGACAGGGGTTGAACACTGAAGCTTTCTTT
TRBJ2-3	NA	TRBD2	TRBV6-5	CASRFLAASTDTQYF	TGTGCCAGCAGGTTCCTAGCGGCTAGCACAGATACGCAGTATTTT
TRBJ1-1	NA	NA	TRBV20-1	CSALDTEAFF	TGCAGTGCCTTAGACACTGAAGCTTTCTTT
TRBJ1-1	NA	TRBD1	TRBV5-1	CASKGQGSNTEAFF	TGCGCCAGCAAGGGACAGGGGTCGAACACTGAAGCTTTCTTT
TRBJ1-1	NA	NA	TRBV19	CASSPGRYTEAFF	TGTGCCAGTAGTCCCGGGAGGTACACTGAAGCTTTCTTT
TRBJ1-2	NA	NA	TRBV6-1	CASSENREGYTF	TGTGCCAGCAGTGAGAACAGGGAAGGCTACACCTTC
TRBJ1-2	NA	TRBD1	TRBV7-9	CASSSGQAAYGYTF	TGTGCCAGCAGCTCCGGACAGGCGGCCTATGGCTACACCTTC
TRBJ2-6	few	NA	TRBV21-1	CASSNGPEAGANVLTF	TGTGCCAGCAGCAACGGCCCGGAGGCTGGGGCCAACGTCCTGACTTTC
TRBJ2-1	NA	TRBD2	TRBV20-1	CSASRSGVYNEQFF	TGCAGTGCTAGTCGCAGCGGGGTATACAATGAGCAGTTCTTC
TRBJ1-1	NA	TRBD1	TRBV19	CASSSRQGADTEAFF	TGTGCCAGTAGTTCTCGACAGGGGGCGGACACTGAAGCTTTCTTT
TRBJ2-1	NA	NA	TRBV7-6	CASSLRLGTYNEQFF	TGTGCCAGCAGCTTAAGGCTAGGTACCTACAATGAGCAGTTCTTC
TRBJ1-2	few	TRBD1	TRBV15	CATSRGDRSYGYTF	TGTGCCACCAGCAGGGGGGACAGGTCGTATGGCTACACCTTC
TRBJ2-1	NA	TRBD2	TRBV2	CASSEGGLLNEQFF	TGTGCCAGCAGTGAGGGGGGACTACTTAATGAGCAGTTCTTC
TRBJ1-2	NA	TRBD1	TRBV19	CASTQSSDRGLGYTF	TGTGCCAGTACCCAATCCTCGGACAGGGGATTAGGCTACACCTTC
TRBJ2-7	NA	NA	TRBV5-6	CASSYRGSYEQYF	TGTGCCAGCAGTTATAGGGGCTCCTACGAGCAGTACTTC
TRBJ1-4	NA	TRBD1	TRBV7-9	CASSPAQGALDNEKLFF	TGTGCCAGCAGCCCGGCACAGGGGGCATTGGATAATGAAAAACTGTTTTTT
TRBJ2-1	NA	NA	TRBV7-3	CASSAGSGVGNEQFF	TGTGCCAGCAGCGCCGGCTCAGGGGTTGGGAATGAGCAGTTCTTC
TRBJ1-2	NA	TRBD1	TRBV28	CASTPGQGRNYGYTF	TGTGCCAGCACCCCAGGACAGGGGAGAAACTATGGCTACACCTTC
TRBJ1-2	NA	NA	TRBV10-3	CAIRGGSAAGYTF	TGTGCCATCAGGGGGGGGTCCGCAGCTGGCTACACCTTC
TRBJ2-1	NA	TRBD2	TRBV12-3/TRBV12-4	CASGPGGPNEQFF	TGTGCCAGCGGGCCGGGAGGTCCCAATGAGCAGTTCTTC